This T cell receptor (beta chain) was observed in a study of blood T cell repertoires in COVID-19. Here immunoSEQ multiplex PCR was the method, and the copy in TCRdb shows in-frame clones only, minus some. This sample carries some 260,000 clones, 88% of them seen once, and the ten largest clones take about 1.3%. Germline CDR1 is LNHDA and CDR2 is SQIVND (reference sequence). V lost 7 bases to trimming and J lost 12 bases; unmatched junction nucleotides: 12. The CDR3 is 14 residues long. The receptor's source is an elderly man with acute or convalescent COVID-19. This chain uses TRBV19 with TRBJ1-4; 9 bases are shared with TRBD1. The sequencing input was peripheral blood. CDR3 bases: TGTGCCAGTACCTCCACAGGGGGCGTTGGGCAACTGTTTTTT. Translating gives CASTSTGGVGQLFF.